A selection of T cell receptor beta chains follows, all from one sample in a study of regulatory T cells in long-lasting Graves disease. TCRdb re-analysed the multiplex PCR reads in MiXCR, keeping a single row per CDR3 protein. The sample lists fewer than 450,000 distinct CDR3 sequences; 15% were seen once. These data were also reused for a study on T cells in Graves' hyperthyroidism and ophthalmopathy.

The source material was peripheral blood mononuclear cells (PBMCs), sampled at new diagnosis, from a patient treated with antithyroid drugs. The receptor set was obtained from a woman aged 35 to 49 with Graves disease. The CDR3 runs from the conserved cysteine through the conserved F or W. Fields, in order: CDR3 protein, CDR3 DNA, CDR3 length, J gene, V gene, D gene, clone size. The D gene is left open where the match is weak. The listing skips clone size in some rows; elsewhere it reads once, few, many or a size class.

CASSFTGGTGKQKTQYF	TGTGCCAGCAGTTTTACGGGAGGGACGGGTAAACAAAAGACCCAGTACTTC	17	TRBJ2-5	TRBV6-2/TRBV6-3	TRBD2	NA
CASSPGQVASYNSPLHF	TGCGCCAGCAGTCCGGGACAAGTGGCCTCCTATAATTCACCCCTCCACTTT	17	TRBJ1-6	TRBV5-1	NA	many
CASSSSTSGRRETQYF	TGTGCCAGCAGCTCCAGTACTAGCGGGAGGAGAGAGACCCAGTACTTC	16	TRBJ2-5	TRBV9	TRBD2	NA
CASSLTLQGEAFF	TGTGCCAGCAGCTTAACGTTGCAGGGGGAAGCTTTCTTT	13	TRBJ1-1	TRBV7-8	NA	once
CATSRMTKEGWTSNTGELFF	TGTGCCACCAGCAGGATGACAAAGGAGGGGTGGACTTCGAACACCGGGGAGCTGTTTTTT	20	TRBJ2-2	TRBV15	NA	many
CASSPPSAGGPGEQYF	TGTGCCAGCTCACCACCGTCAGCGGGAGGGCCGGGGGAGCAGTACTTC	16	TRBJ2-7	TRBV18	TRBD2	few
CASSLFNSPLHF	TGTGCCAGCAGTTTATTCAATTCACCCCTCCACTTT	12	TRBJ1-6	TRBV12-3/TRBV12-4	NA	many
CASREVAGGPGYNEQFF	TGCGCCAGCAGGGAAGTAGCGGGAGGGCCTGGGTACAATGAGCAGTTCTTC	17	TRBJ2-1	TRBV10-2	TRBD2	NA
CASTPPGYANEQFF	TGTGCCAGTACTCCTCCGGGGTACGCAAATGAGCAGTTCTTC	14	TRBJ2-1	TRBV19	NA	NA
CASSSYGENTDTQYF	TGCGCCAGCAGTTCCTACGGGGAGAACACAGATACGCAGTATTTT	15	TRBJ2-3	TRBV10-1	NA	NA
CSARVGGTYEQYF	TGCAGTGCTAGAGTTGGGGGGACCTACGAGCAGTACTTC	13	TRBJ2-7	TRBV20-1	NA	few
CASSIVGQGIYNEQFF	TGTGCCAGTAGTATAGTAGGGCAGGGAATCTACAATGAGCAGTTCTTC	16	TRBJ2-1	TRBV19	NA	NA
CASGLVRAMEYNEQFF	TGTGCTAGTGGTTTGGTACGTGCCATGGAATACAATGAGCAGTTCTTC	16	TRBJ2-1	TRBV12-5	NA	many
CASSQDRTGLDPGETQYF	TGCGCCAGCAGCCAAGATAGAACCGGTTTGGACCCTGGAGAGACCCAGTACTTC	18	TRBJ2-5	TRBV4-1	NA	NA
CASGDSGVETQYF	TGTGCCAGCGGAGACTCGGGAGTGGAGACCCAGTACTTC	13	TRBJ2-5	TRBV9	NA	few
CASSQEWANTGELFF	TGTGCCAGCAGCCAAGAGTGGGCGAACACCGGGGAGCTGTTTTTT	15	TRBJ2-2	TRBV3-1	NA	many
CASLPKRGGETQYF	TGTGCCAGTCTTCCGAAAAGAGGAGGGGAGACCCAGTACTTC	14	TRBJ2-5	TRBV7-9	NA	few
CAWVQGASTDTQYF	TGTGCCTGGGTACAGGGGGCATCCACAGATACGCAGTATTTT	14	TRBJ2-3	TRBV30	TRBD1	NA
CASSVLSGGQETQYF	TGTGCCAGCAGTGTATTGAGCGGGGGCCAAGAGACCCAGTACTTC	15	TRBJ2-5	TRBV2	TRBD2	many
CASSQDKVPGQSSYEQYF	TGTGCCAGCAGCCAAGATAAAGTCCCGGGACAGAGCTCCTACGAGCAGTACTTC	18	TRBJ2-7	TRBV3-1	TRBD1	NA
CASSVDGYNEQFF	TGTGCCAGCAGCGTAGATGGGTACAATGAGCAGTTCTTC	13	TRBJ2-1	TRBV9	NA	NA
CASSDKGNTIYF	TGTGCCAGCAGCGACAAAGGAAACACCATATATTTT	12	TRBJ1-3	TRBV7-8	NA	few